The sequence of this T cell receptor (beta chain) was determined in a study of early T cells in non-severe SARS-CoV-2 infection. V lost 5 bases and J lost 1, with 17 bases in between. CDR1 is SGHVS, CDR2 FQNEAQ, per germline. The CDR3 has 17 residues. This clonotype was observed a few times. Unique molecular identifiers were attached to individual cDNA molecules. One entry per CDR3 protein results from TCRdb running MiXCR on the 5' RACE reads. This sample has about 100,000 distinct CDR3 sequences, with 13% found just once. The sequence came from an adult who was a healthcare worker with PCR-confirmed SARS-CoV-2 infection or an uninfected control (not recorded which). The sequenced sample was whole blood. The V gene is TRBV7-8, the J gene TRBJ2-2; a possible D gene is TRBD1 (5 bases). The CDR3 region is CASSPPMGPKNTGELFF. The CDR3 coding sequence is TGTGCCAGCAGCCCACCGATGGGGCCTAAGAACACCGGGGAGCTGTTTTTT.